This is a list of T cell receptor beta chains from one sample in a study of T cell responses to AZD1222 COVID-19 vaccine. TCRdb keeps only in-frame clones here, not all; method: immunoSEQ multiplex PCR. The sample carries some 150,000 clones, approximately 86% recorded once. The sequencing used peripheral blood, collected on day 0 of AZD1222 vaccination. The receptors were sampled from an adult in good health. CDR3s include the opening cysteine and the closing phenylalanine or tryptophan. The D gene is left open where the match is weak. Clone size, where shown, is once, few, many, or a class for clones that have expanded.

>TRBV6-1|.|TRBJ2-7|once
CASSESSGPYEQYF
TGTGCCAGCAGTGAATCCAGCGGCCCCTACGAGCAGTACTTC
>TRBV3-1/TRBV3-2|.|TRBJ2-2|.
CASSLGTLTGELFF
TGTGCCAGCAGCCTTGGGACCCTAACCGGGGAGCTGTTTTTT
>TRBV3-1/TRBV3-2|.|TRBJ1-2|.
CASSQVRQNYGYTF
TGTGCCAGCAGCCAAGTAAGGCAGAACTATGGCTACACCTTC
>TRBV6-1|.|TRBJ1-5|.
CASSEMNQPQHF
TGTGCCAGCAGTGAGATGAATCAGCCCCAGCATTTT
>TRBV6-5|TRBD2|TRBJ2-7|once
CARRHGTKSSYEQYF
TGTGCCAGACGACATGGGACTAAGAGCTCCTACGAGCAGTACTTC
>TRBV6-2/TRBV6-3|.|TRBJ1-1|.
CASSDDAGLAGNTEAFF
TGTGCCAGCAGTGACGACGCTGGTTTAGCGGGGAACACTGAAGCTTTCTTT
>TRBV4-1|.|TRBJ1-1|.
CASRPGGRANTEAFF
TGCGCCAGCAGACCGGGGGGCAGGGCGAACACTGAAGCTTTCTTT
>TRBV7-2|.|TRBJ2-1|once
CASSLPGGGSEQFF
TGTGCCAGCAGCTTACCTGGTGGTGGGAGTGAGCAGTTCTTC
>TRBV4-1|TRBD1|TRBJ1-1|.
CASSQEHGAGGFAFF
TGCGCCAGCAGCCAGGAGCACGGGGCAGGGGGCTTTGCTTTCTTT
>TRBV6-5|.|TRBJ1-1|.
CASSYSFGADTEAFF
TGTGCCAGCAGTTACTCGTTCGGGGCTGACACTGAAGCTTTCTTT
>TRBV9|TRBD2|TRBJ2-1|.
CASSVAPGGRNEQFF
TGTGCCAGCAGCGTAGCTCCGGGAGGGAGGAATGAGCAGTTCTTC
>TRBV29-1|.|TRBJ1-3|.
CSAGQNGNTIYF
TGCAGCGCAGGACAAAACGGAAACACCATATATTTT
>TRBV30|.|TRBJ2-2|.
CAWSRARVTTGELFF
TGTGCCTGGAGCCGGGCCAGGGTCACTACCGGGGAGCTGTTTTTT
>TRBV4-3|.|TRBJ1-2|.
CASSPGPGTEYGYTF
TGCGCCAGCAGCCCCGGCCCAGGGACGGAGTATGGCTACACCTTC
>TRBV19|TRBD1|TRBJ1-5|.
CASFIGQGSNQPQHF
TGTGCCAGTTTTATTGGACAGGGGAGCAATCAGCCCCAGCATTTT
>TRBV7-2|.|TRBJ2-2|once
CASSLVSGGGTGELFF
TGTGCCAGCAGCTTAGTCAGCGGTGGGGGCACCGGGGAGCTGTTTTTT
>TRBV4-3|.|TRBJ2-2|.
CASSLVRGGGAGELFF
TGCGCCAGCAGCCTTGTAAGGGGTGGGGGTGCCGGGGAGCTGTTTTTT
>TRBV7-8|TRBD1|TRBJ1-1|.
CASSRAGGRTEAFF
TGTGCCAGCAGCCGAGCAGGGGGACGGACTGAAGCTTTCTTT